The source of this TCR beta chain is a study of blood T cell repertoires in COVID-19. CDR1 is SGHRS, CDR2 YFSETQ, per germline. This CDR3 comprises 15 residues. The V end was cut by 0 bases, the J end by 0 bases, with 9 bases between. Profiling relied on immunoSEQ multiplex PCR, and the TCRdb table lists in-frame clones only, not all of them. The repertoire includes more than 95,000 clones, approximately 88% of them detected once, and 6% to 8.5% sits in the top ten. The rearrangement uses TRBV5-1 and TRBJ1-1; D is unclear. Sequenced input: peripheral blood. The sequence came from a man over 45 with acute or convalescent COVID-19. This CDR3 is CASSLEGGMNTEAFF. CDR3 nucleotides: TGCGCCAGCAGCTTGGAAGGAGGGATGAACACTGAAGCTTTCTTT.